The 10 T cell receptor beta chains reported below all come from one sample, sequenced in a study of blood T cell repertoires in COVID-19. Profiling relied on immunoSEQ multiplex PCR, and the TCRdb table lists in-frame clones only, not all of them. The sample contains about 88,000 clones, about 87% of which appear only once. The sequenced sample consisted of peripheral blood. Receptors were obtained from an elderly man with acute or convalescent COVID-19.

The rearrangement uses TRBV5-1 and TRBJ1-5; 8 bases match TRBD1. V shed 4 bases, J shed 0 bases, and the junction held 6 bases outside the gene matches. This CDR3 contains 16 residues. The germline V gene encodes CDR1 SGHRS and CDR2 YFSETQ. CDR3 coding DNA: TGCGCCAGCAGCAAAAAGGGACAGGATAGCAATCAGCCCCAGCATTTT. Translating it yields CASSKKGQDSNQPQHF.

This clone has a handful of counts. V usage is TRBV7-8 and J usage is TRBJ1-5; D is undetermined. CDR1 and CDR2 from the germline V gene are SGHVS and FQNEAQ. CDR3 length: 14 residues. The V and J ends lost 1 base and 6 bases respectively, with 10 bases between them. Here the CDR3 reads CASSLEGAIQPQHF. The CDR3 DNA reads TGTGCCAGCAGCTTAGAAGGAGCTATTCAGCCCCAGCATTTT.

In its sample, this clone was seen a few times. CDR3: CASSGKERSSGANVLTF. CDR3 coding DNA: TGCGCCAGCAGCGGAAAAGAGAGGAGCTCTGGGGCCAACGTCCTGACTTTC. The chain is built from TRBV5-1 and TRBJ2-6, with D unclear. Germline CDR1 reads SGHRS; CDR2 reads YFSETQ. Deletions cut 4 bases from V and 0 bases from J, with 14 bases between. The CDR3 has 17 residues.

The chain recombines TRBV5-5 with TRBJ1-5, with 8 bases identical to TRBD1. V lost 3 bases, J lost 3 bases, and 2 bases stayed unmatched. The CDR3 extends over 14 amino acids. Per the germline V gene, CDR1 is SGHKS and CDR2 is YYEKEE (reference sequence). In DNA, the CDR3 is TGTGCCAGCAGCTCGGACAGGGTCAATCAGCCCCAGCATTTT. This sequence encodes CASSSDRVNQPQHF.

The V call is TRBV29-1, the J call TRBJ1-1; D is ambiguous. V was pared by 6 bases and J by 0 bases, with 11 bases between. CDR1 is SQVTM, CDR2 ANQGSEA, per germline. The CDR3 extends over 13 amino acids. The CDR3 bases are TGCAGCGTCCTGGCAATATTGAACACTGAAGCTTTCTTT. This gives the protein CSVLAILNTEAFF.

V usage is TRBV30 and J usage is TRBJ1-6; 9 bases line up with TRBD1. The V segment lost 3 bases and the J segment 9 bases; nucleotides outside the gene matches: 9. Germline loops: CDR1 GTSNPN, CDR2 SVGIG (reference sequence). This CDR3 spans 15 amino acids. CDR3: CAWRGDREVSSPLHF. The DNA of the CDR3 is TGTGCCTGGAGGGGGGACAGGGAAGTTTCTTCACCCCTCCACTTT.

This sequence joins TRBV19 and TRBJ1-5; 8 bases are a match to TRBD1. Germline V CDR1 and CDR2: LNHDA, SQIVND (reference sequence). The CDR3 sequence is 19 residues long. Trimming removed 1 base from V and 0 bases from J; junction bases left unmatched: 11. CDR3: CASSIAGRGLDYSNQPQHF. The CDR3 DNA is TGTGCCAGTAGTATAGCGGGCAGGGGGCTTGACTATAGCAATCAGCCCCAGCATTTT. The complete variable domain, with remaining parts taken from reference TRBV19 and TRBJ1-5, reads DGGITQSPKYLFRKEGQNVTLSCEQNLNHDAMYWYRQDPGQGLRLIYYSQIVNDFQKGDIAEGYSVSREKKESFPLTVTSAQKNPTAFYLCASSIAGRGLDYSNQPQHFGDGTRLSIL.

The chain has TRBV5-4 and TRBJ1-4; TRBD1 is a possible D gene (5 bases). Deletions cut 1 base from V and 3 bases from J, with 7 bases between. From germline, CDR1 is SGHNT and CDR2 YYREEE (reference sequence). The length of the CDR3 is 14 residues. The CDR3 protein is CASSLTGPNEKLFF. Here the CDR3 DNA reads TGTGCCAGCAGCTTGACAGGCCCTAATGAAAAACTGTTTTTT.

The chain employs TRBV27 and TRBJ2-3; 9 bases line up with TRBD2. Germline values: CDR1 MNHEY, CDR2 SMNVEV (reference sequence). After removal of 7 bases from V and 2 bases from J, the junction contained 10 bases not matched to a gene. The CDR3 totals 16 residues. The CDR3 sequence is CASKIYSGSTTDTQYF. The CDR3 bases are TGTGCCAGCAAAATTTATAGCGGGAGTACCACAGATACGCAGTATTTT.

The chain is built from TRBV9 and TRBJ2-3; the match to TRBD1 covers 9 bases. CDR1 SGDLS and CDR2 YYNGEE come from the germline V gene. The junction had 9 bases not matched to a gene; V was cut back by 3 bases and J by 4 bases. The CDR3 covers 16 residues. The CDR3 sequence is CASSAGTGTWADTQYF. The CDR3 DNA follows: TGTGCCAGCAGCGCCGGGACAGGGACCTGGGCAGATACGCAGTATTTT. The complete variable domain, with remaining parts taken from reference TRBV9 and TRBJ2-3, reads DSGVTQTPKHLITATGQRVTLRCSPRSGDLSVYWYQQSLDQGLQFLIQYYNGEERAKGNILERFSAQQFPDLHSELNLSSLELGDSALYFCASSAGTGTWADTQYFGPGTRLTVL.